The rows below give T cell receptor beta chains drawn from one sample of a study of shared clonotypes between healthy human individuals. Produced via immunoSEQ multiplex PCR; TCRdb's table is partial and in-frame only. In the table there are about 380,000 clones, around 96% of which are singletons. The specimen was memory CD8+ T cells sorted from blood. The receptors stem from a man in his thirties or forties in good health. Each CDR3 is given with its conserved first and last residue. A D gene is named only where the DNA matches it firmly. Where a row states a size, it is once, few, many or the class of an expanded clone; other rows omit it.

CDR3 DNA: TGTGCTAGTGGTCAGCCGGGCCTAGACAGCAATGAGCAGTTCTTC; CDR3 protein: CASGQPGLDSNEQFF; CDR3 length: 15; J gene: TRBJ2-1; V gene: TRBV12-5; D gene: NA; clone size: NA
CDR3 DNA: TGTGCCAGCAGCTTGGCAGGGGGAAATGGCTACACCTTC; CDR3 protein: CASSLAGGNGYTF; CDR3 length: 13; J gene: TRBJ1-2; V gene: TRBV5-5; D gene: TRBD1; clone size: NA
CDR3 DNA: TGTGCCAGCAGTTACGGCTCCCAGGGGGGGGATACTGAAGCTTTCTTT; CDR3 protein: CASSYGSQGGDTEAFF; CDR3 length: 16; J gene: TRBJ1-1; V gene: TRBV6-6; D gene: TRBD1; clone size: NA
CDR3 DNA: TGCGCCAGCAGCCCGGAGGGCCCCAGGTCCAAAAACATTCAGTACTTC; CDR3 protein: CASSPEGPRSKNIQYF; CDR3 length: 16; J gene: TRBJ2-4; V gene: TRBV5-1; D gene: NA; clone size: NA
CDR3 DNA: TGCGCCAGCAGCCAAGGCCGCGGAACGGGACAGGGGCGAGACTACGAGCAGTACTTC; CDR3 protein: CASSQGRGTGQGRDYEQYF; CDR3 length: 19; J gene: TRBJ2-7; V gene: TRBV4-1; D gene: TRBD1; clone size: NA
CDR3 DNA: TGTGCCAGCAGTTTGCGACAGGGGCAGAGCAATCAGCCCCAGCATTTT; CDR3 protein: CASSLRQGQSNQPQHF; CDR3 length: 16; J gene: TRBJ1-5; V gene: TRBV28; D gene: TRBD1; clone size: once
CDR3 DNA: TGCAGTGCTCGGAATGAAAAACTGTTTTTT; CDR3 protein: CSARNEKLFF; CDR3 length: 10; J gene: TRBJ1-4; V gene: TRBV20-1; D gene: NA; clone size: once
CDR3 DNA: TGTGCCAGCAGTGCCCGGACAGGGGGTAACTATGGCTACACCTTC; CDR3 protein: CASSARTGGNYGYTF; CDR3 length: 15; J gene: TRBJ1-2; V gene: TRBV27; D gene: TRBD1; clone size: NA
CDR3 DNA: TGCGCCAGCAGCTTGGCCGGGTCCCTATACGAGCAGTACTTC; CDR3 protein: CASSLAGSLYEQYF; CDR3 length: 14; J gene: TRBJ2-7; V gene: TRBV5-1; D gene: NA; clone size: NA
CDR3 DNA: TGTGCCACCAGCAGTTTGACAGGACCTGGGACTGAAGCTTTCTTT; CDR3 protein: CATSSLTGPGTEAFF; CDR3 length: 15; J gene: TRBJ1-1; V gene: TRBV15; D gene: NA; clone size: NA
CDR3 DNA: TGTGCCCGCAGCCGGGACAGGGAAAACTATGGCTACACCTTC; CDR3 protein: CARSRDRENYGYTF; CDR3 length: 14; J gene: TRBJ1-2; V gene: TRBV6-6; D gene: TRBD1; clone size: NA
CDR3 DNA: TGTGCCAGCAGTTCCGTTATCGGGAGAGGTATAGATACGCAGTATTTT; CDR3 protein: CASSSVIGRGIDTQYF; CDR3 length: 16; J gene: TRBJ2-3; V gene: TRBV27; D gene: NA; clone size: NA
CDR3 DNA: TGCAGCGTTGCGTCGGTATTGGGGACAGGGACAACAGATACGCAGTATTTT; CDR3 protein: CSVASVLGTGTTDTQYF; CDR3 length: 17; J gene: TRBJ2-3; V gene: TRBV29-1; D gene: TRBD1; clone size: NA
CDR3 DNA: TGCGCCAGCAGCTCACTAGTCACAGATACGCAGTATTTT; CDR3 protein: CASSSLVTDTQYF; CDR3 length: 13; J gene: TRBJ2-3; V gene: TRBV5-1; D gene: NA; clone size: NA
CDR3 DNA: TGTGCCTGGAGGCGCGGAGGGGAAGAGACCCAGTACTTC; CDR3 protein: CAWRRGGEETQYF; CDR3 length: 13; J gene: TRBJ2-5; V gene: TRBV30; D gene: NA; clone size: NA
CDR3 DNA: TGTGCCAGCAGCCCCCTGGGGGGATCCTATGGCTACACCTTC; CDR3 protein: CASSPLGGSYGYTF; CDR3 length: 14; J gene: TRBJ1-2; V gene: TRBV7-2; D gene: NA; clone size: NA
CDR3 DNA: TGTGCCATCAGTGTATCTAGCCCCGGGGAGCTGTTTTTT; CDR3 protein: CAISVSSPGELFF; CDR3 length: 13; J gene: TRBJ2-2; V gene: TRBV10-3; D gene: NA; clone size: NA
CDR3 DNA: TGTGCCAGCAGCACTCCGAGACTAGAAGATGAGCAGTTCTTC; CDR3 protein: CASSTPRLEDEQFF; CDR3 length: 14; J gene: TRBJ2-1; V gene: TRBV5-4; D gene: NA; clone size: NA
CDR3 DNA: TGTGCCAGCAGTTACCCGGCAGGGTCCAATCAGCCCCAGCATTTT; CDR3 protein: CASSYPAGSNQPQHF; CDR3 length: 15; J gene: TRBJ1-5; V gene: TRBV6-6; D gene: NA; clone size: NA
CDR3 DNA: TGTGCCAGCAGTCTGGGGCTAGCGAGCCATGAGCAGTTCTTC; CDR3 protein: CASSLGLASHEQFF; CDR3 length: 14; J gene: TRBJ2-1; V gene: TRBV5-6; D gene: NA; clone size: NA
CDR3 DNA: TGTGCCTGGAGTACTGGCCCGGAGACCCAGTACTTC; CDR3 protein: CAWSTGPETQYF; CDR3 length: 12; J gene: TRBJ2-5; V gene: TRBV30; D gene: NA; clone size: NA
CDR3 DNA: TGCGCCAGCAGCTGGAGGCGTTCGGACAGGGGTCCGGATACGCAGTATTTT; CDR3 protein: CASSWRRSDRGPDTQYF; CDR3 length: 17; J gene: TRBJ2-3; V gene: TRBV5-1; D gene: TRBD1; clone size: once
CDR3 DNA: TGCGCCAGCAGCTCTACTAATCCTTACCAAGAGACCCAGTACTTC; CDR3 protein: CASSSTNPYQETQYF; CDR3 length: 15; J gene: TRBJ2-5; V gene: TRBV5-1; D gene: NA; clone size: NA
CDR3 DNA: TGTGCCAGCAGCCCTGACAGGGTGGGGACCGGGGAGCTGTTTTTT; CDR3 protein: CASSPDRVGTGELFF; CDR3 length: 15; J gene: TRBJ2-2; V gene: TRBV5-4; D gene: TRBD1; clone size: NA
CDR3 DNA: TGTGCCAGCAGCCGTGGGGGCGGCGGGATTTTAGATACGCAGTATTTT; CDR3 protein: CASSRGGGGILDTQYF; CDR3 length: 16; J gene: TRBJ2-3; V gene: TRBV7-8; D gene: NA; clone size: NA
CDR3 DNA: TGTGCCAGCTCACCACCGTCAGGTCAAGAGACCCAGTACTTC; CDR3 protein: CASSPPSGQETQYF; CDR3 length: 14; J gene: TRBJ2-5; V gene: TRBV18; D gene: NA; clone size: NA
CDR3 DNA: TGTGCCAGCAGGCAGGAAGCAGGGCTAGGCCAGCCCCAGCATTTT; CDR3 protein: CASRQEAGLGQPQHF; CDR3 length: 15; J gene: TRBJ1-5; V gene: TRBV25-1; D gene: NA; clone size: once
CDR3 DNA: TGCAGTGCTAGATACACCGGGGAGCTGTTTTTT; CDR3 protein: CSARYTGELFF; CDR3 length: 11; J gene: TRBJ2-2; V gene: TRBV20-1; D gene: NA; clone size: NA
CDR3 DNA: TGTGCCAGCAGTGTGGAGACCCAGTACTTC; CDR3 protein: CASSVETQYF; CDR3 length: 10; J gene: TRBJ2-5; V gene: TRBV2; D gene: NA; clone size: once
CDR3 DNA: TGCGCCAGCAGCTTGGCCACCTACGAGCAGTACTTC; CDR3 protein: CASSLATYEQYF; CDR3 length: 12; J gene: TRBJ2-7; V gene: TRBV5-1; D gene: NA; clone size: NA
CDR3 DNA: TGTGCCAGCAGCCCCCCCTCTAGCACAGATACGCAGTATTTT; CDR3 protein: CASSPPSSTDTQYF; CDR3 length: 14; J gene: TRBJ2-3; V gene: TRBV6-6; D gene: NA; clone size: once
CDR3 DNA: TGTGCCAGCAGCTTGTATCCAGGGACAGGGCCCTACGAGCAGTACTTC; CDR3 protein: CASSLYPGTGPYEQYF; CDR3 length: 16; J gene: TRBJ2-7; V gene: TRBV5-6; D gene: TRBD1; clone size: NA
CDR3 DNA: TGTGCCAGCAGTTCCACCCGGCTCCGGGAAAGACTTACGAAGCAGTACTTC; CDR3 protein: CASSSTRLRERLTKQYF; CDR3 length: 17; J gene: TRBJ2-7; V gene: TRBV27; D gene: NA; clone size: NA
CDR3 DNA: TGTGCCTGGATACAGTCGTGGAGCAGCTCCTATAATTCACCCCTCCACTTT; CDR3 protein: CAWIQSWSSSYNSPLHF; CDR3 length: 17; J gene: TRBJ1-6; V gene: TRBV30; D gene: NA; clone size: NA
CDR3 DNA: TGTGCCTGGAGTGTAAATCCAGGGGCCTACGAGCAGTACTTC; CDR3 protein: CAWSVNPGAYEQYF; CDR3 length: 14; J gene: TRBJ2-7; V gene: TRBV30; D gene: NA; clone size: NA
CDR3 DNA: TGTGCCAGCAGGTACCCGACCGGGACAGGGTCCTACGAGCAGTACTTC; CDR3 protein: CASRYPTGTGSYEQYF; CDR3 length: 16; J gene: TRBJ2-7; V gene: TRBV6-5; D gene: TRBD1; clone size: once
CDR3 DNA: TGTGCCAGCAGCCAGACTAGACTAGCGGGAGGCCTCTCAGATGAGCAGTTCTTC; CDR3 protein: CASSQTRLAGGLSDEQFF; CDR3 length: 18; J gene: TRBJ2-1; V gene: TRBV4-2; D gene: TRBD2; clone size: NA
CDR3 DNA: TGTGCCAGCTCTCCCCAGGGCGTTGCCGGGGAGCTGTTTTTT; CDR3 protein: CASSPQGVAGELFF; CDR3 length: 14; J gene: TRBJ2-2; V gene: TRBV18; D gene: NA; clone size: NA
CDR3 DNA: TGCGCCAGCAGCTTGGGTCCTAGCGGGAGAGATACGCAGTATTTT; CDR3 protein: CASSLGPSGRDTQYF; CDR3 length: 15; J gene: TRBJ2-3; V gene: TRBV5-1; D gene: TRBD2; clone size: NA
CDR3 DNA: TGTGCCACAAGACAGTCCTCTGGAAACACCATATATTTT; CDR3 protein: CATRQSSGNTIYF; CDR3 length: 13; J gene: TRBJ1-3; V gene: TRBV19; D gene: NA; clone size: NA
CDR3 DNA: TGTGCCAGCAGTCACAGGGGGCCCGGGTACGAGCAGTACTTC; CDR3 protein: CASSHRGPGYEQYF; CDR3 length: 14; J gene: TRBJ2-7; V gene: TRBV6-1; D gene: TRBD1; clone size: NA
CDR3 DNA: TGTGCCAGCAGTTTATGGGACCTAGCGGGAGGAAATGAAGGCACAGATACGCAGTATTTT; CDR3 protein: CASSLWDLAGGNEGTDTQYF; CDR3 length: 20; J gene: TRBJ2-3; V gene: TRBV28; D gene: TRBD2; clone size: NA
CDR3 DNA: TGTGCCAGCAGCTTGGGGGGAACCTCTGGAAACACCATATATTTT; CDR3 protein: CASSLGGTSGNTIYF; CDR3 length: 15; J gene: TRBJ1-3; V gene: TRBV5-4; D gene: NA; clone size: NA
CDR3 DNA: TGTGCCAGCAGCAACCCATTACAGTTGAGACAGGGGGTAGGTCAGCCCCAGCATTTT; CDR3 protein: CASSNPLQLRQGVGQPQHF; CDR3 length: 19; J gene: TRBJ1-5; V gene: TRBV21-1; D gene: NA; clone size: NA
CDR3 DNA: TGTGCCAGCAGCCAAGATCGCCTAGCGGGAGTTATTGCCGGGGAGCTGTTTTTT; CDR3 protein: CASSQDRLAGVIAGELFF; CDR3 length: 18; J gene: TRBJ2-2; V gene: TRBV4-2; D gene: TRBD2; clone size: NA
CDR3 DNA: TGCAGTGCTAGCGATTCCTATGGCTACACCTTC; CDR3 protein: CSASDSYGYTF; CDR3 length: 11; J gene: TRBJ1-2; V gene: TRBV20-1; D gene: NA; clone size: NA
CDR3 DNA: TGTGCCAGCAGCCAAGAGTCCTCAGGGGGCTACGAGCAGTACTTC; CDR3 protein: CASSQESSGGYEQYF; CDR3 length: 15; J gene: TRBJ2-7; V gene: TRBV4-2; D gene: TRBD1; clone size: once
CDR3 DNA: TGTGCCAGCAGACCCGAGGGCAGGAACTGGTGGCCCCAGCATTTT; CDR3 protein: CASRPEGRNWWPQHF; CDR3 length: 15; J gene: TRBJ1-5; V gene: TRBV28; D gene: NA; clone size: NA
CDR3 DNA: TGTGCCAGCAGTTTACGGGGGGCTAGTTACAATGAGCAGTTCTTC; CDR3 protein: CASSLRGASYNEQFF; CDR3 length: 15; J gene: TRBJ2-1; V gene: TRBV28; D gene: NA; clone size: NA
CDR3 DNA: TGTGCCAGCAGTTTGGACAGGAGGGACTATGGCTACACCTTC; CDR3 protein: CASSLDRRDYGYTF; CDR3 length: 14; J gene: TRBJ1-2; V gene: TRBV28; D gene: TRBD1; clone size: NA
CDR3 DNA: TGTGCCAGTAACAAGCGGAGCTCCACCGGGGAGCTGTTTTTT; CDR3 protein: CASNKRSSTGELFF; CDR3 length: 14; J gene: TRBJ2-2; V gene: TRBV19; D gene: NA; clone size: once
CDR3 DNA: TGTGCCAGCAGCCGGCCCGGGAGGGCCCCCTGGGAGCAGTTCTTC; CDR3 protein: CASSRPGRAPWEQFF; CDR3 length: 15; J gene: TRBJ2-1; V gene: TRBV6-5; D gene: TRBD2; clone size: NA
CDR3 DNA: TGTGCTAGCAGCCCAAGCGGACAGTCTGGGGCCAACGTCCTGACTTTC; CDR3 protein: CASSPSGQSGANVLTF; CDR3 length: 16; J gene: TRBJ2-6; V gene: TRBV7-7; D gene: NA; clone size: NA
CDR3 DNA: TGCGCCAGCAGCCAAGGACTAGCGGGAGTCAATACCGGGGAGCTGTTTTTT; CDR3 protein: CASSQGLAGVNTGELFF; CDR3 length: 17; J gene: TRBJ2-2; V gene: TRBV4-1; D gene: TRBD2; clone size: NA
CDR3 DNA: TGTGCCAGCAGCCGACGTTCACTTTCCAATGAGCAGTTCTTC; CDR3 protein: CASSRRSLSNEQFF; CDR3 length: 14; J gene: TRBJ2-1; V gene: TRBV7-8; D gene: NA; clone size: NA
CDR3 DNA: TGTGCCAGCAGACTTAGCGGGAGTGTCGACGAGCAGTACTTC; CDR3 protein: CASRLSGSVDEQYF; CDR3 length: 14; J gene: TRBJ2-7; V gene: TRBV6-6; D gene: TRBD2; clone size: NA
CDR3 DNA: TGTGCCAGCAGTTTATACGGACAGGGGGGCGAGACCCAGTACTTC; CDR3 protein: CASSLYGQGGETQYF; CDR3 length: 15; J gene: TRBJ2-5; V gene: TRBV28; D gene: TRBD1; clone size: NA
CDR3 DNA: TGTGCCAGTAAACTCCGGGACAGGGAGGATGGCTACACCTTC; CDR3 protein: CASKLRDREDGYTF; CDR3 length: 14; J gene: TRBJ1-2; V gene: TRBV19; D gene: TRBD1; clone size: few
CDR3 DNA: TGTGCCAGCGGACGAGCCTACAATGAGCAGTTCTTC; CDR3 protein: CASGRAYNEQFF; CDR3 length: 12; J gene: TRBJ2-1; V gene: TRBV27; D gene: NA; clone size: NA
CDR3 DNA: TGCAGCGTTTGGCCAGGAGCCTCCTACGAGCAGTACTTC; CDR3 protein: CSVWPGASYEQYF; CDR3 length: 13; J gene: TRBJ2-7; V gene: TRBV29-1; D gene: NA; clone size: NA